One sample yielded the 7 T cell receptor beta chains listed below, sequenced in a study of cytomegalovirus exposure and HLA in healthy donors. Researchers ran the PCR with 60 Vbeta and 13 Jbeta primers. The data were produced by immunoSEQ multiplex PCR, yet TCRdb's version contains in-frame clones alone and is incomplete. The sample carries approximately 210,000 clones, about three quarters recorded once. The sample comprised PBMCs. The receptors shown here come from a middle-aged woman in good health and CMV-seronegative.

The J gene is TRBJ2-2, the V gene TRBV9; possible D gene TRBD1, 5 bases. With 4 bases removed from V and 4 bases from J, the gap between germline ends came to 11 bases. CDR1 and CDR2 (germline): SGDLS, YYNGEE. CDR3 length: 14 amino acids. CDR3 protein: CASSFQGSTGELFF. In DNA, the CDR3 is TGTGCCAGCAGCTTTCAGGGCAGCACCGGGGAGCTGTTTTTT.

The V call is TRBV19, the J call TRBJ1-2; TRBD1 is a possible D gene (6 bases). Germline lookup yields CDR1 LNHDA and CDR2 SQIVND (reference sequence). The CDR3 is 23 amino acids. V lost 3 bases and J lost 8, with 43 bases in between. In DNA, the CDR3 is TGTGCCAGTAGTATTACGGGGGGGCCGAGGGTCAGGTCCAGCGTACTCCTATACGAGGGCTACACCTTC. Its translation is CASSITGGPRVRSSVLLYEGYTF.

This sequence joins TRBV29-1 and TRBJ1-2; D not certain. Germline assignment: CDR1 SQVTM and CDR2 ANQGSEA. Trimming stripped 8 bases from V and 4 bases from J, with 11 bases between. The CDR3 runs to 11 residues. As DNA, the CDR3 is TGCAGCATCGCCCGGGGCTATGGCTACACCTTC. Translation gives CSIARGYGYTF.

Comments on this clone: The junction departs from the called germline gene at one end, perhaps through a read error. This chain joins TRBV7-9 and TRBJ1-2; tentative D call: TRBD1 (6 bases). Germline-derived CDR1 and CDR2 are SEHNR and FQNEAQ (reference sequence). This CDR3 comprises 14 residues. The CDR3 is CSSSLVRGGNGYTF. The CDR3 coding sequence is TGTTCCAGCAGCTTAGTTCGCGGGGGCAATGGCTACACCTTC.

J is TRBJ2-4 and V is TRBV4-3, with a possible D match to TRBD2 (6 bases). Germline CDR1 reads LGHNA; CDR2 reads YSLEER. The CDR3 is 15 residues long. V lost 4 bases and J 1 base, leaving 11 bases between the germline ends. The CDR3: CASSLDYGAKNIQYF. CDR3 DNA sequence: TGCGCCAGCAGCCTGGACTACGGGGCCAAAAACATTCAGTACTTC.

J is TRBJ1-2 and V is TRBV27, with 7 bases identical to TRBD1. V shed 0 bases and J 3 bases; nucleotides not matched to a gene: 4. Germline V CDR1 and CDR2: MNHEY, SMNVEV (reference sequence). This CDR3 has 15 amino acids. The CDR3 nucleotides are TGTGCCAGCAGTTTATCCCGGACAGGAGACTATGGCTACACCTTC. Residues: CASSLSRTGDYGYTF.

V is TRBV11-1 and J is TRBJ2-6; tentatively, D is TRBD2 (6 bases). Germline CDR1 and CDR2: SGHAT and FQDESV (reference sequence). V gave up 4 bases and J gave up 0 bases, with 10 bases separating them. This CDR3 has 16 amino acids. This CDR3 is CASSSTSYSGANVLTF. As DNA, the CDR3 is TGTGCCAGCAGCTCTACTAGCTACTCTGGGGCCAACGTCCTGACTTTC.